This TCR beta chain was found in a study of shared clonotypes between healthy human individuals. The run depth of the assay was deep. Assay used: immunoSEQ multiplex PCR; TCRdb lists only in-frame clones, some missing. In the table there are 660,000 or so clones, around 96% of which are singletons. The V segment lost 5 bases and the J segment 5 bases; nucleotides outside the gene matches: 10. The CDR3 sequence is 15 residues long. In germline, CDR1 is SEHNR, CDR2 FQNEAQ (reference sequence). Naive CD8 cells, CD45RO-negative and positively selected for CCR7, excluded terminally differentiated effector memory CD45RA+ cells.

The specimen sequenced was naive CD8+ T cells sorted from blood. This rearrangement joins TRBV7-9 to TRBJ2-3; 7 bases are shared with TRBD2. The source of this sequence is a woman aged 25 to 39 in good health. The CDR3 region has the DNA TGTGCCAGCAGCGCTCGGCGGGAGCCCAGAGATACGCAGTATTTT. Amino acids: CASSARREPRDTQYF.